This note documents a single TCR beta chain sequence. Its antigen remains unidentified. Method: immunoSEQ multiplex PCR; TCRdb's copy keeps in-frame clones and lacks some. The sample includes approximately 66,000 clones, around 85% of them seen just once. This sample was taken from a study of OX40 agonist ivuxolimab in advanced cancers. Study in general: At roughly 80% male, the cohort had a mean age of 60 years, ranging from about 23 to 80.

Notes on the study in general: Researchers report that CD8+ T cells had, on average, more expanded clones than CD4+.

V shed 4 bases, J shed 2 bases, and the junction held 12 bases outside the gene matches. The CDR3 consists of 17 residues. Germline V gene lookup returns CDR1 MNHNS and CDR2 SASEGT. The chain couples TRBV6-1 to TRBJ2-7, with 9 bases fitting TRBD1. The clonotype originates from an adult with an advanced solid tumor such as melanoma, head and neck, liver or kidney cancer. Here the sequenced sample was CD4+ or CD8+ T cells sorted from blood, taken in a trial of the OX40 agonist ivuxolimab. The CDR3 region has the DNA TGTGCCAGCAGTGCTCGCAGCGGGACAGGGCGACCCTACGAGCAGTACTTC. Its translation: CASSARSGTGRPYEQYF.